This T cell receptor (beta chain) is drawn from a study of PD-1 blockade in classical Hodgkin lymphoma. Profiled with immunoSEQ multiplex PCR; TCRdb holds only in-frame clones, not every one. The sample lists about 20,000 clones; around four fifths were seen once. The V end was cut by 1 base, the J end by 1 base, with 13 bases between. CDR3 length: 16 amino acids. The V gene's germline CDR1 is SEHNR and CDR2 FQNEAQ (reference sequence). Described time point: cycle 4 day 1 (C4D1), after more than five weeks of nivolumab. There was relapse after autologous stem cell transplantation in every patient, and there was variation in brentuximab vedotin exposure. From thawed PBMCs, magnetic negative selection was used to isolate the CD8+ T cells.

This chain connects TRBV7-9 to TRBJ1-1; maybe TRBD1 (6 bases). This material consisted of CD8+ T cells from blood, taken before the fourth cycle of nivolumab. The sequence came from a human donor with classical Hodgkin lymphoma. The CDR3 here is CASSLGYGQQNTEAFF. In nucleotides, the CDR3 is TGTGCCAGCAGCTTAGGTTATGGACAGCAGAACACTGAAGCTTTCTTT.